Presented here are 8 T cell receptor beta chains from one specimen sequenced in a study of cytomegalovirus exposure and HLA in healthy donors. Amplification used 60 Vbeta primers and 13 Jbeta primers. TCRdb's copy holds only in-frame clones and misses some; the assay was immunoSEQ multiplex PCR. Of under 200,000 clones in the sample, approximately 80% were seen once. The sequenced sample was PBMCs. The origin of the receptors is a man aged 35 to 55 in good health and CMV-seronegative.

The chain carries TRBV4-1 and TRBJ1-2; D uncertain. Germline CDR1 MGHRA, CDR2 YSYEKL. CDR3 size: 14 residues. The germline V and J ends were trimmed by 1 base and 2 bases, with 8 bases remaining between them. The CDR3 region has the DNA TGCGCCAGCAGCCAAGTGGCAGGAAACTATGGCTACACCTTC. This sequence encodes CASSQVAGNYGYTF.

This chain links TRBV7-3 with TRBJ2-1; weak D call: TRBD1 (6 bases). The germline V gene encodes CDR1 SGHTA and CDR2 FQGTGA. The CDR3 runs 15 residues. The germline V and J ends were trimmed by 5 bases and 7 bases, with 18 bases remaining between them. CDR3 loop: CASSPRQGRRNEQFF. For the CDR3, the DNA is TGTGCCAGCAGCCCCCGGCAGGGGCGGCGAAATGAGCAGTTCTTC.

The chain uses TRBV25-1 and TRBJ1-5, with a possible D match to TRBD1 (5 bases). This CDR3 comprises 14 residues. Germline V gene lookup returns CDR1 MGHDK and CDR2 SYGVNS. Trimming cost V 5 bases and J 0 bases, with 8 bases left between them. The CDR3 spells CASSWGGSNQPQHF. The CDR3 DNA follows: TGTGCCAGCAGTTGGGGCGGTAGCAATCAGCCCCAGCATTTT.

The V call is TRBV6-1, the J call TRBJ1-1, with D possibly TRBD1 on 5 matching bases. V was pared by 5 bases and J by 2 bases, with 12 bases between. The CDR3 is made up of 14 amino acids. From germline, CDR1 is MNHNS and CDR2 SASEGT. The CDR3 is CASSYRQGNTEAFF. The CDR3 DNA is TGTGCCAGCAGTTATCGCCAGGGTAACACTGAAGCTTTCTTT.

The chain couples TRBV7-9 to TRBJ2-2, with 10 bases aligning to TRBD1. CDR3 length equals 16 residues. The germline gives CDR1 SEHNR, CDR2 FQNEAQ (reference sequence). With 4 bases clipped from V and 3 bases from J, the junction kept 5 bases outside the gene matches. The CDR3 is CASSYTGTGDTGELFF. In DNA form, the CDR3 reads TGTGCCAGCAGCTACACCGGGACAGGGGACACCGGGGAGCTGTTTTTT.

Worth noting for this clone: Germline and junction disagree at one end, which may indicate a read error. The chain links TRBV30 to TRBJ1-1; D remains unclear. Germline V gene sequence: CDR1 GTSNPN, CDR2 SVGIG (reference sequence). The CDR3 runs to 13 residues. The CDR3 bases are TGTGTCTGGACCGCTTCAGGGAACACTGAAGCTTTCTTT. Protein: CVWTASGNTEAFF.

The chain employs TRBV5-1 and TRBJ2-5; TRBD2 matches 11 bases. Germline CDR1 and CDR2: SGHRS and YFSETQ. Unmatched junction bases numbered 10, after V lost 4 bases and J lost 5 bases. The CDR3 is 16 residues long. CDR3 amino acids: CASSRSSGGIRETQYF. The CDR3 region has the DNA TGCGCCAGCAGCCGTTCTAGCGGGGGGATTAGGGAGACCCAGTACTTC. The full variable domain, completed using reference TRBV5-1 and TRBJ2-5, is KAGVTQTPRYLIKTRGQQVTLSCSPISGHRSVSWYQQTPGQGLQFLFEYFSETQRNKGNFPGRFSGRQFSNSRSEMNVSTLELGDSALYLCASSRSSGGIRETQYFGPGTRLLVL.

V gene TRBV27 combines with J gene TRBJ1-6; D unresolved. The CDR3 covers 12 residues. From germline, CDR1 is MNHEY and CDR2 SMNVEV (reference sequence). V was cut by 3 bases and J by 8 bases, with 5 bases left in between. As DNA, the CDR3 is TGTGCCAGCAGTTTTCGGGATTCACCCCTCCACTTT. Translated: CASSFRDSPLHF.